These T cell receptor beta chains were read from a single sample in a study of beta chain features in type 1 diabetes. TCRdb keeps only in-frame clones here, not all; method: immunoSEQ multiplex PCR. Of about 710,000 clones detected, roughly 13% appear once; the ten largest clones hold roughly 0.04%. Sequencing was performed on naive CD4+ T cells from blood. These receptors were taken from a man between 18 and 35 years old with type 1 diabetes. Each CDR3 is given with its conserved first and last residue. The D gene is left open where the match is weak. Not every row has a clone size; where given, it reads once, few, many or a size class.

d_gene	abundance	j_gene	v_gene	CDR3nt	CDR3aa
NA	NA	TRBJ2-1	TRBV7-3	TGTGCCAGCAGCTTAGGGCCCAGAAGCTCCTACAATGAGCAGTTCTTC	CASSLGPRSSYNEQFF
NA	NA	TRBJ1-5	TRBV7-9	TGTGCCAGCAGCTTGGGGAATCAGCCCCAGCATTTT	CASSLGNQPQHF
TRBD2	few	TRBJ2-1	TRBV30	TGTGCCTGCCGTCTCCGACTAGCGGGGGATGAGCAGTTCTTC	CACRLRLAGDEQFF
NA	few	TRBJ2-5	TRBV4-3	TGCGCCAGCAGCCAAGAGGCACTACTAGGACGAGTCCAGTACTTC	CASSQEALLGRVQYF
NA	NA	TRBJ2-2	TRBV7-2	TGTGCCAGCAGCTTATTGAATTATGGCGGGGAGCTGTTTTTT	CASSLLNYGGELFF
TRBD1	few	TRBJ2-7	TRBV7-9	TGTGCCAGCAGCTGGGCACGACAGGGGGAGTACGAGCAGTACTTC	CASSWARQGEYEQYF
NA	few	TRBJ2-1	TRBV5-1	TGCGCCAGCAGGTTCCAAGGGGAGAGCAATGAGCAGTTCTTC	CASRFQGESNEQFF
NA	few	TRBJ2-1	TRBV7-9	TGTGCCAGCGTTAATAGGGAGGGGGGCCGGAGCTTCTTC	CASVNREGGRSFF
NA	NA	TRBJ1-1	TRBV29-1	TGCAGCGTTGTTCGCGGAATGAACACTGAAGCTTTCTTT	CSVVRGMNTEAFF
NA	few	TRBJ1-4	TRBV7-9	TGTGCCAGCAGCCTTAGGGGCCAGAAATGGGGAACTAATGAAAAACTGTTTTTT	CASSLRGQKWGTNEKLFF
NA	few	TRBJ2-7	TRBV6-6	TGTGCCAGCAGTTACGGCGGGGACTACGAGCAGTACTTC	CASSYGGDYEQYF
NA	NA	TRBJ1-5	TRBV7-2	TGTGCCAGCAGCCCCGGGGGCAGCCGCGGACAGCCCCAGCATTTT	CASSPGGSRGQPQHF